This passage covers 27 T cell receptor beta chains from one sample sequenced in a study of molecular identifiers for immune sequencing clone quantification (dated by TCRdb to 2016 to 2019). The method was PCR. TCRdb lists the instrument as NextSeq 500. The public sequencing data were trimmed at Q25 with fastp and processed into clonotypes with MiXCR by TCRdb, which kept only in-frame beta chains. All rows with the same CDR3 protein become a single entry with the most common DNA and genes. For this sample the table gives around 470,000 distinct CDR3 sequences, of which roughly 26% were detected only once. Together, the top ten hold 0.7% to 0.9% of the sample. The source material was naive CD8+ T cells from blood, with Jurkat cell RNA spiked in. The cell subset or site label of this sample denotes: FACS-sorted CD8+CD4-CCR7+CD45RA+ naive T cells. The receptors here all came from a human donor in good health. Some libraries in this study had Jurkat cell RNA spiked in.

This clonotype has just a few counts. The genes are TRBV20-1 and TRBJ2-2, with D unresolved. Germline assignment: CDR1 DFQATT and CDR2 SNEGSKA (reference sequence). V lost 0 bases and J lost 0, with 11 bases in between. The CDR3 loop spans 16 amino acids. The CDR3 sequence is CSARDLDQANTGELFF. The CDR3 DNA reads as TGCAGTGCTAGAGACCTCGATCAGGCGAACACCGGGGAGCTGTTTTTT.

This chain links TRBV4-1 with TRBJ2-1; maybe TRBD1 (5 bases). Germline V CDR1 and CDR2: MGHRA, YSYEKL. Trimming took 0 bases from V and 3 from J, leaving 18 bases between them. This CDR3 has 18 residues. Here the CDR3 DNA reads TGCGCCAGCAGCCAAGACCCTCCCAGCAGGGTGGGCTACAATGAGCAGTTCTTC. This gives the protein CASSQDPPSRVGYNEQFF.

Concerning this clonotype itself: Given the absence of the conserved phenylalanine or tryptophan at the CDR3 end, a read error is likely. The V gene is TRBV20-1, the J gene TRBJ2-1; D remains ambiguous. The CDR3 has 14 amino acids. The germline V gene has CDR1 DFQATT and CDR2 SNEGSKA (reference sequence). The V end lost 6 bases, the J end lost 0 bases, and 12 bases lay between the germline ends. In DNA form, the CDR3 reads TGCAGTGCCTCGCAAGCGAACTCCTACAATGAGCAGTTCCTC. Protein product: CSASQANSYNEQFL.

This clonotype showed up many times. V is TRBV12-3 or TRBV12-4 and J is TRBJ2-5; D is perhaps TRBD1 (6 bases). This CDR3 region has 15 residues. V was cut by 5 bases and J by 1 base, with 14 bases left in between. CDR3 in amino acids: CASSVNQDSQETQYF. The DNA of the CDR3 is TGTGCCAGCAGTGTAAACCAGGACAGCCAAGAGACCCAGTACTTC.

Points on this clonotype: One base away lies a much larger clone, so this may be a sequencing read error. CDR3: CASSPAGTSGDPEQYF. Written as DNA, the CDR3 is TGTGCCAGCAGCCCGGCCGGGACTAGCGGGGATCCCGAGCAGTACTTC. V is TRBV13 and J is TRBJ2-7; 13 bases line up with TRBD2. Germline V CDR1 and CDR2: PRHDT, FYEKMQ (reference sequence). The junction had 10 bases not matched to a gene; V was cut back by 5 bases and J by 6 bases. The CDR3 is 16 amino acids.

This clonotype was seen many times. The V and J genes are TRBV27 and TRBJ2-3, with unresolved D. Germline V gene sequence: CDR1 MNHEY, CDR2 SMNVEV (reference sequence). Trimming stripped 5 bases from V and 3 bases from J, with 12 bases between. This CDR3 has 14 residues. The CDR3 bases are TGTGCCAGCAGTCCCCAACGTTGGACAGATACGCAGTATTTT. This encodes CASSPQRWTDTQYF.

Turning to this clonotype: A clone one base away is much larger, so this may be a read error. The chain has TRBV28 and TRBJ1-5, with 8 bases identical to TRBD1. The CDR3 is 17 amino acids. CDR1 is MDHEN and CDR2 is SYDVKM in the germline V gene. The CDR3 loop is CASSFGRGLGGNQPRHF. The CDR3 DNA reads TGTGCCAGCAGTTTTGGCAGGGGGCTCGGCGGCAATCAGCCCCGGCATTTT.

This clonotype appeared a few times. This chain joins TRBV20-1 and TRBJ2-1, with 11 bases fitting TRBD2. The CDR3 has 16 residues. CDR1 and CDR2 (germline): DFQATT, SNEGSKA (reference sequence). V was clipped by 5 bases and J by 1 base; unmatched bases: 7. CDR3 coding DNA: TGCAGTGCTCGAGGGACTAGCGGAAATTCCTACAATGAGCAGTTCTTC. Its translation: CSARGTSGNSYNEQFF.

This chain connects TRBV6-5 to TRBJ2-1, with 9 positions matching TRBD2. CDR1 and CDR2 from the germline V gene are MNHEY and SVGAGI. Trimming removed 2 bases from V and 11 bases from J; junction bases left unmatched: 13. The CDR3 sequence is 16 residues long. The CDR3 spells CASSYPKRGEGNQQFF. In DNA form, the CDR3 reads TGTGCCAGCAGTTACCCCAAGCGGGGGGAGGGGAATCAGCAGTTCTTC.

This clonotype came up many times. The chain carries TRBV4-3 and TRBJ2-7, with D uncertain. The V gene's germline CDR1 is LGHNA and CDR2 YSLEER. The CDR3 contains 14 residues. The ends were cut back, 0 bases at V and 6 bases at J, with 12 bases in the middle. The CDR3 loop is CASSQDQSGTEQYF. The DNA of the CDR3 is TGCGCCAGCAGCCAAGACCAGTCAGGCACCGAGCAGTACTTC.

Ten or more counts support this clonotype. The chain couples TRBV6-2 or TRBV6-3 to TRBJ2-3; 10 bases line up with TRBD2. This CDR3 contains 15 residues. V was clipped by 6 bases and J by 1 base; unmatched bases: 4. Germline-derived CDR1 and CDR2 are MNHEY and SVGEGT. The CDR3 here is CASRPGTSGTDTQYF. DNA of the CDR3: TGTGCCAGCAGACCCGGGACTAGCGGCACAGATACGCAGTATTTT.

The CDR3 region is CAISESQASGDIQYF. The CDR3 nucleotides are TGTGCCATCAGTGAGTCGCAGGCTAGCGGTGACATTCAGTACTTC. The J gene is TRBJ2-4, the V gene TRBV10-3; 7 bases match TRBD2. Germline CDR1 is ENHRY and CDR2 is SYGVKD. J gave up 8 bases and V 0 bases, and 7 bases lay outside the gene matches. The CDR3 sequence is 15 residues long.

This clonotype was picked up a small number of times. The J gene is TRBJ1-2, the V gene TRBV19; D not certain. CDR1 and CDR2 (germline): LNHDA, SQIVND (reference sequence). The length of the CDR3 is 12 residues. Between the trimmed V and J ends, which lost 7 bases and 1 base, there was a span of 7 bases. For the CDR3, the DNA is TGTGCCAGTACCGGGAATAACTATGGCTACACCTTC. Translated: CASTGNNYGYTF.

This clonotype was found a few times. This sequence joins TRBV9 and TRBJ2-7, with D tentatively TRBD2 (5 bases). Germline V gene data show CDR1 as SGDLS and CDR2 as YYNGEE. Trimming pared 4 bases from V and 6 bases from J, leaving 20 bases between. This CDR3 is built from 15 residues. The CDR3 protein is CASSKSSGSSSEQYF. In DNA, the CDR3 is TGTGCCAGCAGCAAGAGTTCTGGGAGCTCTTCCGAGCAGTACTTC.

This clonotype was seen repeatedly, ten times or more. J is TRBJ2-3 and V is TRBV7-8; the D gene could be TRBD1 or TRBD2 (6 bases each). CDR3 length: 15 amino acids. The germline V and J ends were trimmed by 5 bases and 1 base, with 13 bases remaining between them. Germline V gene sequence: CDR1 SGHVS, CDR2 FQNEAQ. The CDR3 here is CASSLRRGGTDTQYF. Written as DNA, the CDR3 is TGTGCCAGCAGCCTAAGGAGGGGGGGCACAGATACGCAGTATTTT.

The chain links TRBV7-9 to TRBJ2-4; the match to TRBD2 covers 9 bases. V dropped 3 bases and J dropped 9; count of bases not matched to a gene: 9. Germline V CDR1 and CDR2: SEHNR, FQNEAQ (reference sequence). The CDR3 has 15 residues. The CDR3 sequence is CASSFSIAGEGIQYF. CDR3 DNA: TGTGCCAGCAGCTTTTCTATAGCGGGAGAGGGCATTCAGTACTTC.

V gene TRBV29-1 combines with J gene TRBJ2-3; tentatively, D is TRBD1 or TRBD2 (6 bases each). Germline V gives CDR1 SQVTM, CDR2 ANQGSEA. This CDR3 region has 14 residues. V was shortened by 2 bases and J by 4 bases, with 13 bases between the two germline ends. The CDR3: CSVEIGGGSDTQYF. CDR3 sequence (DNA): TGCAGCGTTGAAATCGGAGGGGGGTCAGATACGCAGTATTTT.

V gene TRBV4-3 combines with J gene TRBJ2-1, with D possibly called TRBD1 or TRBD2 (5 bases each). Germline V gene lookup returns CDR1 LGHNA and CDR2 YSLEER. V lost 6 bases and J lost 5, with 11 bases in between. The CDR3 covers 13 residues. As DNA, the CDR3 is TGCGCCAGCAGTGGGACGGCAAACAATGAGCAGTTCTTC. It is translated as CASSGTANNEQFF.

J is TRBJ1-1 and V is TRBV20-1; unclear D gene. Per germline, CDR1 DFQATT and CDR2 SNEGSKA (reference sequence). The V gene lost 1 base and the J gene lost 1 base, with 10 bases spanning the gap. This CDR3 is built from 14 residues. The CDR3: CSARAQYRNTEAFF. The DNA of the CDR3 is TGCAGTGCTAGAGCTCAGTACAGGAACACTGAAGCTTTCTTT.

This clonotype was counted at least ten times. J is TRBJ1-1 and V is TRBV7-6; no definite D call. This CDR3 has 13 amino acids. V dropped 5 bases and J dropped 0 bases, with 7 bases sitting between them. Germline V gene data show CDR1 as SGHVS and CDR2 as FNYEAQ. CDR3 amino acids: CASSRNMNTEAFF. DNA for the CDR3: TGTGCCAGCAGCCGGAATATGAACACTGAAGCTTTCTTT.

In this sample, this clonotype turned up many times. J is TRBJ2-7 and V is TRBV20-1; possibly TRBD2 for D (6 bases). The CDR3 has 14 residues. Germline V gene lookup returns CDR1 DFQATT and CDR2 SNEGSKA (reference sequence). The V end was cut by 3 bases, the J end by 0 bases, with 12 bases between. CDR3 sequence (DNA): TGCAGTGCTAGGAGCGGGTATAGCTCCTACGAGCAGTACTTC. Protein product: CSARSGYSSYEQYF.

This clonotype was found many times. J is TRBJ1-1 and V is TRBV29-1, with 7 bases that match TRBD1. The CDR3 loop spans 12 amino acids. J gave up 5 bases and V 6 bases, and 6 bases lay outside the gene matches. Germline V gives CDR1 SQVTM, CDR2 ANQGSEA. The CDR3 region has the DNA TGCAGCGTGCCGACCAGGGGGACTGAAGCTTTCTTT. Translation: CSVPTRGTEAFF. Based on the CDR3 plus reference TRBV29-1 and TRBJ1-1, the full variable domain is SAVISQKPSRDICQRGTSLTIQCQVDSQVTMMFWYRQQPGQSLTLIATANQGSEATYESGFVIDKFPISRPNLTFSTLTVSNMSPEDSSIYLCSVPTRGTEAFFGQGTRLTVV.

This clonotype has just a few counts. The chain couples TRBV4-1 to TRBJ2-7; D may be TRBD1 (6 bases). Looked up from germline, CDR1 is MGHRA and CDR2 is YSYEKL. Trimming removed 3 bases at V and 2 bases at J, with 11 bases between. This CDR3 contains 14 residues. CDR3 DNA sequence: TGCGCCAGCAGCCACCGGGACATAGCCTACGAGCAGTACTTC. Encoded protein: CASSHRDIAYEQYF.

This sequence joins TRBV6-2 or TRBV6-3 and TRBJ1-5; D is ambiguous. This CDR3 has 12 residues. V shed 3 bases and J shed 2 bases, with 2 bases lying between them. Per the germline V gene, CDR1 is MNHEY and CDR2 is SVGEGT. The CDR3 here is CASSYGNQPQHF. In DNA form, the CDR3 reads TGTGCCAGCAGTTATGGCAATCAGCCCCAGCATTTT.

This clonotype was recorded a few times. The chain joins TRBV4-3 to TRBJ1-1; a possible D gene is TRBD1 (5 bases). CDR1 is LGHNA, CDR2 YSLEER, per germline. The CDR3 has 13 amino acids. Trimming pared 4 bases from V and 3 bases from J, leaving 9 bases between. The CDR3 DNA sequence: TGCGCCAGCAGCCGCCAGGGAGACACTGAAGCTTTCTTT. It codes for CASSRQGDTEAFF.

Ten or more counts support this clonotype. This CDR3 reads CASSFQGTYEQYF. Here the CDR3 DNA reads TGTGCCAGCAGTTTCCAGGGAACCTACGAGCAGTACTTC. This sequence joins TRBV6-2 or TRBV6-3 and TRBJ2-7, with D possibly being TRBD1 (5 bases). V was clipped by 4 bases and J by 2 bases, with 9 bases between them. Germline CDR1 and CDR2: MNHEY and SVGEGT. The CDR3 sequence is 13 residues long.

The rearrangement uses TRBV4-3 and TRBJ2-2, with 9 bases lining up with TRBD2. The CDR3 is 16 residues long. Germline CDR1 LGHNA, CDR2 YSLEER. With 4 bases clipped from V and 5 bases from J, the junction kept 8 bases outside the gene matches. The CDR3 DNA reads TGCGCCAGCAGCCCTGCGCGGGGGGGCTTGACCGGGGAGCTGTTTTTT. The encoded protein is CASSPARGGLTGELFF.